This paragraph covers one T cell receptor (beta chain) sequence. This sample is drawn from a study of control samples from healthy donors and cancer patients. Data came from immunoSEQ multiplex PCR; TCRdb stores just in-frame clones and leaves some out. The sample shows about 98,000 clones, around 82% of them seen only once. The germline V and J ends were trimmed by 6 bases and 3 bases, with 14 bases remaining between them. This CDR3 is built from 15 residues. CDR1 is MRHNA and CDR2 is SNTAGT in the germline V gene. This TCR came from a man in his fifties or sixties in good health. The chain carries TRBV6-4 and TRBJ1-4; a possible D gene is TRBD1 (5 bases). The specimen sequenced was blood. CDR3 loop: CASSERGAANEKLFF. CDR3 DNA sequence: TGTGCCAGCAGCGAACGCGGGGCTGCTAATGAAAAACTGTTTTTT.